Listed here are 13 T cell receptor beta chains from one sample, sequenced in a study of CD8+CD57+ T cells in acquired aplastic anemia. CDR3 and TCR beta VDJ profiling relied on a genomic DNA template. TCRdb called the reads again in MiXCR, with one record for every CDR3 protein. The data show approximately 270,000 distinct CDR3 sequences, around 60% seen once. Sequencing input: sorted CD4+, CD8+, or CD8+CD57+ T cells (not recorded which) from PBMCs. These TCRs come from a human donor with severe aplastic anemia or a healthy control (not recorded which).

This clonotype was recorded at least ten times. This chain connects TRBV6-4 to TRBJ2-1; 15 bases agree with TRBD2. Germline CDR1 reads MRHNA; CDR2 reads SNTAGT. The junction had 3 bases not matched to a gene; V was cut back by 4 bases and J by 8 bases. The CDR3 is 15 residues long. Written as DNA, the CDR3 is TGTGCCAGCAGTGGGACTAGCGGGGGGGCTTATGAGCAGTTCTTC. Protein product: CASSGTSGGAYEQFF.

The V call is TRBV2, the J call TRBJ2-3; D unclear. Germline CDR1 and CDR2: SNHLY and FYNNEI. Trimming left V 3 bases short and J 3 bases short, with 10 bases between. The CDR3 consists of 14 residues. CDR3: CASSEVGGTDTQYF. CDR3 in DNA: TGTGCCAGCAGTGAGGTGGGCGGAACAGATACGCAGTATTTT. The complete variable domain, with remaining parts taken from reference TRBV2 and TRBJ2-3, reads EPEVTQTPSHQVTQMGQEVILRCVPISNHLYFYWYRQILGQKVEFLVSFYNNEISEKSEIFDDQFSVERPDGSNFTLKIRSTKLEDSAMYFCASSEVGGTDTQYFGPGTRLTVL.

The chain links TRBV20-1 to TRBJ1-5; D perhaps matches TRBD1 (6 bases). Trimming removed 0 bases from V and 7 bases from J, with 13 bases in between. This CDR3 contains 14 residues. Germline V gives CDR1 DFQATT, CDR2 SNEGSKA (reference sequence). The CDR3 nucleotides are TGCAGTGCTAGAGAGGGCAGGGGAGGGCAGCCCCAGCATTTT. Protein product: CSAREGRGGQPQHF.

V gene TRBV27 combines with J gene TRBJ2-3, with D unresolved. V was trimmed by 8 bases and J by 2 bases, leaving 26 bases between them. The CDR3 totals 18 residues. Germline V gene data show CDR1 as MNHEY and CDR2 as SMNVEV (reference sequence). DNA for the CDR3: TGTGCCAGCGGTAAATTTTCGTGGGTTGGGAATCTCACAGATACGCAGTATTTT. Its protein is CASGKFSWVGNLTDTQYF.

A note on this clonotype: A much more abundant neighbour one base away suggests this may be a read error. V usage is TRBV7-8 and J usage is TRBJ1-6; D is perhaps TRBD1 (6 bases). The germline gives CDR1 SGHVS, CDR2 FQNEAQ. CDR3 length equals 14 residues. CDR3 amino acids: CAERIGQNNSPPHF. The CDR3 DNA reads TGTGCCGAAAGGATTGGACAGAATAATTCACCCCCCCACTTT.

The V and J genes are TRBV20-1 and TRBJ2-5; no clear D. Trimming removed 3 bases from V and 4 bases from J, with 6 bases in between. This CDR3 has 11 residues. CDR1 is DFQATT and CDR2 is SNEGSKA in the germline V gene (reference sequence). CDR3 DNA: TGCAGTGCTAGGAGAACAGAGACCCAGTACTTC. This encodes CSARRTETQYF.

This clonotype occurred many times. The V call is TRBV5-1, the J call TRBJ2-2, with no clear D. CDR1 and CDR2 from the germline V gene are SGHRS and YFSETQ. The CDR3 runs to 14 residues. V lost 0 bases and J 0 bases, leaving 3 bases between the germline ends. CDR3 sequence reads: CASSLASNTGELFF. The CDR3 DNA reads TGCGCCAGCAGCTTGGCTTCGAACACCGGGGAGCTGTTTTTT.

The V and J genes are TRBV7-6 and TRBJ1-1; D is uncertain. The germline V gene encodes CDR1 SGHVS and CDR2 FNYEAQ. The V and J ends lost 1 base and 6 bases respectively, with 9 bases between them. The CDR3 consists of 13 residues. DNA of the CDR3: TGTGCCAGCAGCTTAGGGAGTAGAGCTGAAGCTTTCTTT. Translating gives CASSLGSRAEAFF.

Only a few counts were recorded for this clonotype. The V and J genes are TRBV7-3 and TRBJ2-1, with D perhaps TRBD2 (7 bases). Germline CDR1 SGHTA, CDR2 FQGTGA. This CDR3 spans 16 amino acids. Trimming removed 2 bases from V and 0 bases from J, with 11 bases in between. The CDR3 is CASSLGGGPSYNEQFF. In DNA, the CDR3 is TGTGCCAGCAGCTTAGGCGGGGGCCCCTCCTACAATGAGCAGTTCTTC.

The chain links TRBV10-3 to TRBJ2-1; a weak D match, TRBD2 (5 bases). The CDR3 loop spans 14 amino acids. Germline V gene sequence: CDR1 ENHRY, CDR2 SYGVKD. The V gene lost 11 bases and the J gene lost 4 bases, with 18 bases spanning the gap. The DNA for the CDR3 is TGTGCCTCCTCAACTAGAGGAGCGTACAATGAGCAGTTCTTC. Translated: CASSTRGAYNEQFF.

This clonotype was detected ten times or more. J is TRBJ2-5 and V is TRBV20-1; tentatively, D is TRBD1 (6 bases). The CDR3 contains 14 residues. Germline V gene data show CDR1 as DFQATT and CDR2 as SNEGSKA (reference sequence). V was trimmed by 6 bases and J by 4 bases, leaving 18 bases between them. The CDR3 nucleotides read TGCAGTGCAACTGATACAGGGACGCGAGAGACCCAGTACTTC. It specifies CSATDTGTRETQYF.

A few counts support this clonotype. The V gene is TRBV2, the J gene TRBJ1-1; TRBD1 agrees at 9 bases. This CDR3 region has 16 residues. V was pared by 7 bases and J by 2 bases, with 11 bases of the junction left unmatched. CDR1 is SNHLY and CDR2 is FYNNEI in the germline V gene. The DNA for the CDR3 is TGTGCCAGCATATCCTCCGGGACAGGGAGAAACACTGAAGCTTTCTTT. It is translated as CASISSGTGRNTEAFF.

Concerning this clonotype itself: The junction shows a germline mismatch at one end, possibly a read error. This chain links TRBV20-1 with TRBJ1-1; D ambiguous. The CDR3 extends over 12 amino acids. Germline V lookup: CDR1 DFQATT, CDR2 SNEGSKA (reference sequence). The CDR3 DNA sequence: TGCAGTGCAAGAGAGGCGGGTTCTGAAGCTTTCTTT. Translating gives CSAREAGSEAFF.